Below, 19 T cell receptor beta chains from the same sample are listed, as sequenced in a study of radiation and T cells in renal cell carcinoma. Specified time point: blood 4 weeks post-SBRT, at nephrectomy. Specified treatment: 15 Gy SBRT to primary tumor, nephrectomy 4 weeks later. Profiling relied on immunoSEQ multiplex PCR, and the TCRdb table lists in-frame clones only, not all of them. The sample consists of fewer than 45,000 clones, around four fifths of them appearing once. The specimen was blood, collected from a patient whose treatment included radiotherapy and nephrectomy. The receptors derive from a woman in her 70s with renal cell carcinoma.

The chain has TRBV27 and TRBJ1-5; TRBD1 matches at 8 bases. Germline-derived CDR1 and CDR2 are MNHEY and SMNVEV (reference sequence). The CDR3 is made up of 15 amino acids. V was clipped by 3 bases and J by 2 bases; unmatched bases: 3. The CDR3 loop reads CASSFQGAGNQPQHF. The CDR3 DNA is TGTGCCAGCAGTTTTCAGGGGGCTGGCAATCAGCCCCAGCATTTT.

CDR3 sequence (DNA): TGTGCCAGTAGTAAAGGAGGGACGAACACCGGGGAGCTGTTTTTT. As protein: CASSKGGTNTGELFF. The chain couples TRBV19 to TRBJ2-2; possibly TRBD2 for D (6 bases). The CDR3 extends over 15 amino acids. The V gene's germline CDR1 is LNHDA and CDR2 SQIVND (reference sequence). Trimming took off 4 bases at V and 0 bases at J, with 9 bases between the two ends.

V and J are TRBV7-8 and TRBJ2-7; 14 bases agree with TRBD2. V gave up 4 bases and J gave up 6 bases; unmatched junction bases: 8. The CDR3 has 16 amino acids. In germline, CDR1 is SGHVS, CDR2 FQNEAQ. The CDR3 here is CASSSSGLAGVGEQYF. CDR3 nucleotide sequence: TGTGCCAGCAGCTCCTCGGGACTAGCGGGGGTTGGCGAGCAGTACTTC.

The chain joins TRBV10-3 to TRBJ2-3; a weak D match, TRBD2 (6 bases). The ends were cut back, 6 bases at V and 5 bases at J, with 18 bases in the middle. The CDR3 covers 15 residues. The germline V gene encodes CDR1 ENHRY and CDR2 SYGVKD. CDR3 in amino acids: CAISPLASLVDTQYF. The DNA of the CDR3 is TGTGCCATCAGCCCACTAGCCTCCTTAGTAGATACGCAGTATTTT.

The table lists this clone with a count of one. The J gene is TRBJ2-1, the V gene TRBV30; TRBD2 is a possible D gene (6 bases). Germline CDR1 GTSNPN, CDR2 SVGIG (reference sequence). Between the trimmed V and J ends, which lost 3 bases and 0 bases, there was a span of 12 bases. The CDR3 is 15 residues long. The CDR3, as DNA: TGTGCCTGGAGCCTTCGGGGGTTCTCCTACAATGAGCAGTTCTTC. Its protein is CAWSLRGFSYNEQFF.

The DNA for the CDR3 is TGTGCCAGCAGCTTGGCCGGGCAGTACTATGGCTACACCTTC. Protein product: CASSLAGQYYGYTF. The chain links TRBV5-4 to TRBJ1-2, with no clear D. Deletions cut 0 bases from V and 3 bases from J, with 9 bases between. This CDR3 spans 14 amino acids. Per germline, CDR1 SGHNT and CDR2 YYREEE (reference sequence).

The chain has TRBV9 and TRBJ2-1, with TRBD2 matching 10 bases. The CDR3 totals 16 residues. V was clipped by 4 bases and J by 3 bases; unmatched bases: 7. The germline gives CDR1 SGDLS, CDR2 YYNGEE. CDR3 nucleotide sequence: TGTGCCAGCAGCCCAGGACTAGCGGATTTCTACAATGAGCAGTTCTTC. Protein: CASSPGLADFYNEQFF.

The chain couples TRBV6-6 to TRBJ2-7; no reliable D call. Deletions cut 8 bases from V and 3 bases from J, with 17 bases between. From germline, CDR1 is MNHNY and CDR2 SVGAGI (reference sequence). The CDR3 extends over 14 amino acids. CDR3 coding DNA: TGTGCCAGCCACTTCATCGGAGCTGGCTACGAGCAGTACTTC. Its translation is CASHFIGAGYEQYF.

The chain combines TRBV23-1 with TRBJ2-7; no definite D call. TRBV23-1 is marked as an open reading frame, function uncertain. The CDR3 contains 14 residues. Trimming cost V 4 bases and J 0 bases, with 10 bases left between them. CDR3 protein: CASSLLHCSYEQYF. CDR3 nucleotides: TGCGCCAGCAGTCTCCTTCATTGCTCCTACGAGCAGTACTTC.

The rearrangement uses TRBV4-3 and TRBJ2-1; weak D call: TRBD2 (7 bases). CDR3 length: 17 residues. Germline assignment: CDR1 LGHNA and CDR2 YSLEER. Trimming took 0 bases from V and 2 from J, leaving 14 bases between them. CDR3 sequence: CASSQDMGGGAYNEQFF. CDR3 nucleotides: TGCGCCAGCAGCCAAGATATGGGGGGGGGCGCCTACAATGAGCAGTTCTTC.

The chain uses TRBV15 and TRBJ2-3; D possibly corresponds to TRBD1 (5 bases). Germline assignment: CDR1 LNHNV and CDR2 YYDKDF (reference sequence). V was pared by 3 bases and J by 6 bases, with 13 bases between. The CDR3 is 14 amino acids. CDR3 region: CATSSDPRADTQYF. For the CDR3, the DNA is TGTGCCACCAGCAGCGACCCCAGGGCCGATACGCAGTATTTT.

This clone has just a few counts. The chain carries TRBV5-1 and TRBJ2-3, with 7 bases matching TRBD2. Losses at the gene ends were 5 bases for V and 4 bases for J; bases not matched to a gene: 4. The CDR3 loop spans 13 amino acids. Germline assignment: CDR1 SGHRS and CDR2 YFSETQ. The DNA of the CDR3 is TGCGCCAGCAGGACTAGCCCGCCAGATACGCAGTATTTT. Residues: CASRTSPPDTQYF.

The gene calls are TRBV20-1 and TRBJ2-7, with D possibly matching TRBD2 (5 bases). The germline V gene has CDR1 DFQATT and CDR2 SNEGSKA (reference sequence). The CDR3 runs 11 residues. V lost 3 bases and J 4 bases, leaving 7 bases between the germline ends. The CDR3 spells CSASGVYEQYF. In DNA, the CDR3 is TGCAGTGCTAGCGGGGTTTACGAGCAGTACTTC.

The V gene is TRBV5-4, the J gene TRBJ2-2; tentative D call: TRBD2 (5 bases). Germline loops: CDR1 SGHNT, CDR2 YYREEE (reference sequence). The CDR3 consists of 15 residues. Trimming took 6 bases from V and 5 from J, leaving 17 bases between them. CDR3 coding DNA: TGTGCCAGCACCTCCAAGACGGGAAGGACCGGGGAGCTGTTTTTT. Amino acids: CASTSKTGRTGELFF.

The rearrangement links TRBV7-2 to TRBJ2-1; the match to TRBD1 covers 7 bases. The CDR3 length is 15 residues. V was pared by 2 bases and J by 5 bases, with 6 bases of the junction left unmatched. Germline CDR1 and CDR2: SGHTA and FQGNSA. The chain's CDR3 is CASSLSRGSHNEQFF. CDR3 coding DNA: TGTGCCAGCAGCTTAAGCAGGGGGTCGCACAATGAGCAGTTCTTC.

This rearrangement joins TRBV7-2 to TRBJ2-1; the match to TRBD2 covers 13 bases. Looked up from germline, CDR1 is SGHTA and CDR2 is FQGNSA. V lost 6 bases to trimming and J lost 2 bases; unmatched junction nucleotides: 4. CDR3 length: 16 amino acids. The DNA for the CDR3 is TGTGCCAGCAGATCTACTAGCGGGGGGGCCTACAATGAGCAGTTCTTC. Amino acids: CASRSTSGGAYNEQFF.

V and J are TRBV29-1 and TRBJ2-1; D is tentatively TRBD1 or TRBD2 (5 bases each). Germline-derived CDR1 and CDR2 are SQVTM and ANQGSEA. Between the trimmed V and J ends, which lost 7 bases and 0 bases, there was a span of 13 bases. The CDR3 has 14 residues. CDR3 coding DNA: TGCAGCGGAGATGGGGGTAGCTCCTACAATGAGCAGTTCTTC. Its translation is CSGDGGSSYNEQFF.

CDR3 sequence (DNA): TGCGCCAGCAGCCAAGTATGGGTCTCCTACGAGCAGTACTTC. Protein sequence: CASSQVWVSYEQYF. The chain recombines TRBV4-1 with TRBJ2-7; no firm D call. Per germline, CDR1 MGHRA and CDR2 YSYEKL. The CDR3 covers 14 residues. Trimming left V 1 base short and J 0 bases short, with 7 bases between.

The chain couples TRBV4-1 to TRBJ2-1; 9 bases line up with TRBD2. Germline V gives CDR1 MGHRA, CDR2 YSYEKL. The CDR3 has 16 amino acids. V lost 2 bases and J lost 8; bases outside the gene matches: 10. CDR3 sequence: CASSQPLAGVKYEQFF. CDR3 nucleotides: TGCGCCAGCAGCCAACCCTTAGCGGGAGTGAAGTATGAGCAGTTCTTC.